This record looks at one T cell receptor (beta chain) sequence and its context. The antigen is not known. TCRdb redid the calling of the RT-PCR reads with MiXCR, one entry per CDR3 protein. The sample lists around 480,000 distinct CDR3 sequences, approximately 17% occurring once. This sample is drawn from a study of response to subunit inactivated influenza vaccine. The study, taken as a whole, reports: Authors suggested seasonal influenza vaccinations each recruit few new T cells.

V shed 1 base and J shed 5 bases, with 11 bases lying between them. This CDR3 has 14 residues. Germline CDR1 LNHNV, CDR2 YYDKDF (reference sequence). The chain has TRBV15 and TRBJ1-2; D might be TRBD1 (5 bases). The clonotype originates from a man aged 50 to 75 who received an inactivated influenza vaccine. The source material was CD4+ T cells sorted from PBMCs, sampled around 25 months after vaccination. The CDR3 region is CATSRVLGEYGYTF. The CDR3 DNA reads as TGTGCCACCAGCAGAGTTCTAGGGGAATATGGCTACACCTTC.